The rows below give T cell receptor beta chains drawn from one sample of a study of T-cell memory formation after mild COVID-19. One entry per CDR3 protein, called by TCRdb with MiXCR from the 5' RACE reads. The table includes fewer than 700,000 distinct CDR3 sequences, about 20% detected once. The source material was PBMCs or a T cell subset sorted from them (not recorded which). Receptor source: an adult woman who had mild COVID-19 (a few samples of this study predate the infection). Cell type and time point are not known. CDR3s include the opening cysteine and the closing phenylalanine or tryptophan. Fields, in order: V gene, clone size, J gene, D gene, CDR3 protein, CDR3 DNA. D genes are given only for firm matches. A clone size is listed for some rows: how often the clone was seen (once, few, many), or a class if it is expanded.

TRBV29-1,few,TRBJ1-5,NA,CSVALSGGTQPQHF,TGCAGCGTCGCACTTTCCGGGGGGACTCAGCCCCAGCATTTT
TRBV7-8,NA,TRBJ2-7,NA,CASSTKRGSPYSYEQYF,TGTGCCAGCAGCACTAAACGGGGTAGCCCATACTCCTACGAGCAGTACTTC
TRBV5-1,few,TRBJ1-2,TRBD1,CASSLFGTGYGYTF,TGCGCCAGCAGCTTGTTTGGGACAGGGTATGGCTACACCTTC
TRBV7-3,NA,TRBJ1-1,NA,CASSNRVGSPEAFF,TGTGCCAGCAGCAATAGGGTTGGTAGCCCTGAAGCTTTCTTT
TRBV5-6,NA,TRBJ1-2,NA,CASSMGGTYGYTF,TGTGCCAGCAGCATGGGGGGGACCTATGGCTACACCTTC
TRBV7-9,few,TRBJ2-2,NA,CASSDSSGELFF,TGTGCCAGCAGCGACTCTTCCGGGGAGCTGTTTTTT
TRBV12-3/TRBV12-4,many,TRBJ2-4,NA,CASSSGVGNIQYF,TGTGCCAGCAGTTCTGGGGTGGGGAACATTCAGTACTTC
TRBV7-2,NA,TRBJ2-3,NA,CASSRGFDTQYF,TGTGCCAGCTCGCGGGGCTTTGATACGCAGTATTTT
TRBV12-3/TRBV12-4,NA,TRBJ2-1,NA,CGSRTWGIDEQFF,TGTGGCTCACGGACCTGGGGGATCGATGAGCAGTTCTTC
TRBV15,few,TRBJ1-2,TRBD1,CATSRDRQGNFGYTF,TGTGCCACCAGCAGAGATAGACAGGGTAATTTTGGCTACACCTTC
TRBV24-1,NA,TRBJ1-5,NA,CATSPTVGAQHF,TGTGCCACCAGTCCGACAGTAGGAGCCCAGCATTTT
TRBV30,few,TRBJ1-1,NA,CAWSWGGTEAFF,TGTGCCTGGAGCTGGGGGGGCACTGAAGCTTTCTTT
TRBV9,NA,TRBJ2-1,TRBD2,CASSVVPAQRGGRNEQFF,TGTGCCAGCAGCGTAGTGCCTGCTCAGCGGGGGGGCCGGAATGAGCAGTTCTTC
TRBV20-1,NA,TRBJ2-7,TRBD2,CSAGPGTSGSKQYF,TGCAGTGCTGGGCCCGGAACTAGCGGGAGTAAGCAGTACTTC
TRBV5-1,few,TRBJ2-7,NA,CASSLEVGNYEQYF,TGCGCCAGCAGCTTGGAAGTGGGGAACTACGAGCAGTACTTC
TRBV18,few,TRBJ1-5,NA,CASSPTTGNQPQHF,TGTGCCAGCTCACCAACGACGGGGAATCAGCCCCAGCATTTT
TRBV5-1,few,TRBJ2-3,NA,CASSPVLGEGTDTQYF,TGCGCCAGCAGCCCCGTTTTGGGGGAGGGCACAGATACGCAGTATTTT
TRBV7-9,few,TRBJ2-3,TRBD1,CASSTLQGATDTQYF,TGTGCCAGCAGCACACTACAGGGGGCGACAGATACGCAGTATTTT
TRBV5-6,few,TRBJ2-7,TRBD2,CASSLDGLAGLYEQYF,TGTGCCAGCAGCTTGGACGGACTAGCGGGCCTATACGAGCAGTACTTC
TRBV5-1,NA,TRBJ2-3,NA,CASSLDRGARDTQYF,TGCGCCAGCAGCTTGGACCGGGGGGCAAGAGATACGCAGTATTTT
TRBV7-3,few,TRBJ2-3,TRBD2,CASRKAGARTDTQYF,TGTGCCAGCAGAAAAGCGGGGGCCCGCACAGATACGCAGTATTTT
TRBV29-1,few,TRBJ2-1,TRBD1,CSAGQGRYNEQFF,TGCAGCGCCGGACAGGGGAGGTACAATGAGCAGTTCTTC
TRBV5-4,NA,TRBJ2-6,NA,CASSLLPGSSGANVLTF,TGTGCCAGCAGCTTGCTTCCTGGTAGCTCAGGGGCCAACGTCCTGACTTTC
TRBV30,NA,TRBJ1-1,NA,CAWSVSVPGTEAFF,TGTGCCTGGAGTGTGTCGGTCCCGGGGACTGAAGCTTTCTTT
TRBV12-3/TRBV12-4,NA,TRBJ1-2,NA,CASSLKRGGYGYTF,TGTGCCAGCAGTTTAAAAAGAGGGGGCTATGGCTACACCTTC
TRBV3-1,few,TRBJ2-7,NA,CASSPNLRRDPYEQYF,TGTGCCAGCAGCCCAAATTTAAGGAGGGACCCCTACGAGCAGTACTTC
TRBV19,NA,TRBJ2-1,TRBD2,CASSFQLTSGAVRGQFF,TGTGCCAGTAGTTTTCAACTGACTAGCGGGGCCGTGAGGGGGCAGTTCTTC
TRBV12-3/TRBV12-4,NA,TRBJ1-1,NA,CASSLTTRGAEAFF,TGTGCCAGCAGTTTGACAACCCGCGGCGCTGAAGCTTTCTTT
TRBV7-9,few,TRBJ2-3,TRBD2,CASGSTSGSSPDTQYF,TGTGCCAGCGGATCGACTAGCGGGAGTAGCCCAGATACGCAGTATTTT
TRBV5-6,few,TRBJ1-6,NA,CASSPRQRNSPLHF,TGTGCCAGCAGCCCCCGACAGAGGAATTCACCCCTCCACTTT
TRBV14,NA,TRBJ1-1,TRBD1,CASSPRQGARSEAFF,TGTGCCAGCAGCCCCCGACAGGGGGCCAGGTCTGAAGCTTTCTTT
TRBV7-9,many,TRBJ1-1,NA,CASSLGQVNTEAFF,TGTGCCAGCAGCTTAGGACAGGTGAACACTGAAGCTTTCTTT
TRBV20-1,few,TRBJ1-2,NA,CSGSRGPGYGYTF,TGCAGTGGCTCGCGGGGGCCTGGCTATGGCTACACCTTC
TRBV6-6,few,TRBJ2-5,NA,CASRLKLTSQETQYF,TGTGCCAGCAGACTTAAGTTGACGTCCCAAGAGACCCAGTACTTC
TRBV7-9,NA,TRBJ1-1,TRBD1,CASSPYTGENTEAFF,TGTGCCAGCAGCCCCTACACAGGGGAGAACACTGAAGCTTTCTTT
TRBV30,few,TRBJ2-7,TRBD1,CAWSRGGEYEQYF,TGTGCCTGGAGCCGAGGGGGCGAGTACGAGCAGTACTTC
TRBV2,NA,TRBJ2-3,NA,CATTRWRDTQYF,TGTGCCACCACTCGGTGGCGAGATACGCAGTATTTT
TRBV20-1,NA,TRBJ2-3,NA,CSAREGSDTQYF,TGCAGTGCTAGAGAGGGGAGTGATACGCAGTATTTT
TRBV30,NA,TRBJ1-1,NA,CAWSARTVEAFF,TGTGCCTGGAGTGCCAGGACAGTTGAAGCTTTCTTT
TRBV5-1,NA,TRBJ2-1,TRBD2,CASSGTADNEQFF,TGCGCCAGTAGCGGGACCGCGGACAATGAGCAGTTCTTC
TRBV27,NA,TRBJ1-4,NA,CASSLSIGSEKLFF,TGTGCCAGCAGTTTATCAATCGGGTCTGAAAAACTGTTTTTT
TRBV5-6,few,TRBJ2-1,TRBD2,CASSNSAGDSYNEQFF,TGTGCCAGCAGTAATTCAGCGGGGGACTCCTACAATGAGCAGTTCTTC
TRBV7-8,NA,TRBJ2-5,TRBD1,CASSPARDRDQETQYF,TGTGCCAGCAGCCCCGCAAGGGACAGGGACCAAGAGACCCAGTACTTC
TRBV7-7,few,TRBJ2-3,NA,CASSADRSPGDTQYF,TGTGCTAGCAGCGCCGACCGGTCCCCGGGAGATACGCAGTATTTT
TRBV7-3,NA,TRBJ2-5,NA,CASSLGSLSRKETQYF,TGTGCCAGCAGCTTAGGGTCCTTGTCACGAAAAGAGACCCAGTACTTC
TRBV10-3,few,TRBJ1-5,TRBD1,CAISEPDREEAQHF,TGTGCCATCAGTGAGCCAGACAGGGAGGAAGCCCAGCATTTT
TRBV24-1,few,TRBJ2-3,TRBD2,CATSDPSGSVDTQYF,TGTGCCACCAGTGATCCTAGCGGGAGCGTGGATACGCAGTATTTT
TRBV24-1,few,TRBJ1-3,NA,CATNHGSSGNTIYF,TGTGCCACCAACCACGGATCCTCTGGAAACACCATATATTTT
TRBV6-6,NA,TRBJ2-1,NA,CASSYSIAGRREDEQFF,TGTGCCAGCAGTTACTCGATCGCGGGGCGAAGGGAGGATGAGCAGTTCTTC
TRBV12-3/TRBV12-4,NA,TRBJ1-5,NA,CASSRPGQFNQPQHF,TGTGCCAGCAGTCGCCCGGGACAATTTAATCAGCCCCAGCATTTT
TRBV12-3/TRBV12-4,NA,TRBJ2-7,TRBD1,CASTSSGTGDYEQYF,TGTGCCAGCACCTCGTCCGGGACAGGGGACTACGAGCAGTACTTC
TRBV20-1,many,TRBJ1-5,TRBD1,CSAQDRATQPQHF,TGCAGTGCCCAGGACAGGGCCACCCAGCCCCAGCATTTT
TRBV3-1,NA,TRBJ1-6,NA,CANMTGQGYHNSPLHF,TGTGCCAATATGACCGGGCAGGGATATCACAATTCACCCCTCCACTTT
TRBV6-1,NA,TRBJ2-5,TRBD1,CASSESGGDVVAQYF,TGTGCCAGCAGTGAATCAGGGGGCGACGTCGTGGCCCAGTACTTC